Shown below are 9 T cell receptor beta chains from a single sample sequenced in a study of T cell changes during pregnancy in multiple sclerosis. Profiled with immunoSEQ multiplex PCR; TCRdb holds only in-frame clones, not every one. The table lists 90,000 to 120,000 clones, roughly 92% of them singletons. The material was peripheral blood, obtained after pregnancy. These receptors were collected from a female donor with multiple sclerosis, enrolled in a pregnancy study.

The chain has TRBV30 and TRBJ2-5; 14 nucleotides align to TRBD2. Germline assignment: CDR1 GTSNPN and CDR2 SVGIG (reference sequence). The CDR3 runs to 17 residues. V lost 3 bases and J lost 4; bases outside the gene matches: 10. CDR3 DNA: TGTGCCTGGAGCAAAGCCCGACTAGCGGGGGGGCCAGAGACCCAGTACTTC. Encoded protein: CAWSKARLAGGPETQYF.

This clone has a single count. CDR3 sequence: CASWPGTVYGYTF. Written as DNA, the CDR3 is TGTGCCAGTTGGCCCGGGACAGTCTATGGCTACACCTTC. This chain links TRBV19 with TRBJ1-2, with 7 bases matching TRBD1. Germline assignment: CDR1 LNHDA and CDR2 SQIVND (reference sequence). Unmatched junction bases numbered 7, after V lost 8 bases and J lost 4 bases. CDR3 length: 13 residues.

This chain connects TRBV1 to TRBJ1-3. TRBV1 is classified as a pseudogene. This CDR3 has 12 amino acids. The CDR3 region is CTSSRNLSTIYF. For the CDR3, the DNA is TGCACCAGCAGCCGTAACCTAAGCACCATATATTTT.

This clone appeared a few times. The chain couples TRBV4-1 to TRBJ1-5; D uncertain. The CDR3 extends over 13 amino acids. V dropped 0 bases and J dropped 5 bases, with 5 bases sitting between them. From germline, CDR1 is MGHRA and CDR2 YSYEKL. CDR3 amino acids: CASSQDLDQPQHF. CDR3 in DNA: TGCGCCAGCAGCCAAGATCTAGATCAGCCCCAGCATTTT.

V usage is TRBV10-3 and J usage is TRBJ2-3; TRBD1 matches at 11 bases. Germline loops: CDR1 ENHRY, CDR2 SYGVKD. J lost 4 bases, V lost 4 bases, and 7 bases had no gene match. The CDR3 runs to 16 residues. CDR3 residues: CAISVLRTGGSDTQYF. The CDR3 nucleotides read TGTGCCATCAGTGTGTTGCGGACAGGGGGCTCAGATACGCAGTATTTT.

The V call is TRBV19, the J call TRBJ2-7; perhaps TRBD1 as D (6 bases). Trimming took 3 bases from V and 5 from J, leaving 11 bases between them. The CDR3 totals 13 residues. CDR1 and CDR2 (germline): LNHDA, SQIVND (reference sequence). The CDR3 is CASSISGTNEQYF. In DNA form, the CDR3 reads TGTGCCAGTAGTATCTCAGGGACAAACGAGCAGTACTTC.

This clone was found once. The genes are TRBV5-4 and TRBJ2-5; TRBD1 agrees at 8 bases. The CDR3 is 16 amino acids. V trimming: 0 bases; J trimming: 4 bases; junction bases outside the gene matches: 8. Germline V gene data show CDR1 as SGHNT and CDR2 as YYREEE (reference sequence). The CDR3 nucleotides read TGTGCCAGCAGCTTGGTGGCGAAGACAGGGGCAGAGACCCAGTACTTC. This codes for CASSLVAKTGAETQYF.

V usage is TRBV29-1 and J usage is TRBJ2-7; 9 bases align to TRBD1. CDR3 length: 13 residues. Germline lookup yields CDR1 SQVTM and CDR2 ANQGSEA. After removal of 6 bases from V and 7 bases from J, the junction contained 10 bases not matched to a gene. CDR3 bases: TGCAGCGTCCACGGGACAGGGAATGGGGAGCAGTACTTC. It translates to CSVHGTGNGEQYF.

This clone was detected only once. This chain uses TRBV7-8 with TRBJ2-7, with TRBD2 matching over 7 bases. J was trimmed by 5 bases and V by 1 base; bases with no gene match: 8. Germline assignment: CDR1 SGHVS and CDR2 FQNEAQ. There are 15 residues in the CDR3. The DNA for the CDR3 is TGTGCCAGCAGCTTAGTAGGGACTACCCTCGACGAGCAGTACTTC. Amino acid sequence: CASSLVGTTLDEQYF.